This T cell receptor beta chain is drawn from a study of T-cell memory formation after mild COVID-19. The germline V gene has CDR1 MNHEY and CDR2 SVGEGT. V was clipped by 4 bases and J by 12 bases, with 19 bases between them. This CDR3 is 14 amino acids long. TCRdb fed the 5' RACE reads into MiXCR, producing one record per CDR3 protein. The data show about 57,000 distinct CDR3 sequences, over 9% seen once. This TCR was recovered from a man aged 18 to 30 who had mild COVID-19 (a few samples of this study predate the infection). Cell type and time point are not known. Sequencing input: PBMCs or a T cell subset sorted from them (not recorded which). The V and J genes are TRBV6-2 or TRBV6-3 and TRBJ2-4; D is perhaps TRBD2 (6 bases). CDR3 loop: CASSSIVYRDSQYF. For the CDR3, the DNA is TGTGCCAGCAGTTCAATAGTATACCGGGACTCTCAGTACTTC.